The 10 T cell receptor beta chains in this list originate from one sample, sequenced in a study of blood T cell repertoires in COVID-19. Sequencing was performed with immunoSEQ multiplex PCR; in TCRdb, only in-frame clones are kept and a portion is missing. The sample records 150,000 to 200,000 clones, approximately 81% being singletons. What was sequenced was peripheral blood. These receptors were obtained from a person between 65 and 79 years old with COVID-19, enrolled during active disease.

This clone has just a few counts. J is TRBJ1-5 and V is TRBV21-1; the table's D call of TRBD1 was not tested on the DNA. TRBV21-1 is designated a pseudogene. This CDR3 contains 15 residues. CDR3 DNA: TGTGCCAGCAGCGACCCGGGACAGAAGAATCAGCCCCAGCATTTT. It yields the protein CASSDPGQKNQPQHF.

The rearrangement joins TRBV12-3 or TRBV12-4 to TRBJ1-5; D is unresolved. The CDR3 extends over 12 amino acids. Trimming pared 4 bases from V and 11 bases from J, leaving 12 bases between. The CDR3 is CASSYSIRAQHF. CDR3 nucleotide sequence: TGTGCCAGCAGTTACTCGATCCGAGCCCAGCATTTT.

The V gene is TRBV30, the J gene TRBJ1-2, with 7 bases that match TRBD1. The germline CDR1 and CDR2 sequences are GTSNPN and SVGIG (reference sequence). The CDR3 is 14 residues long. The CDR3 protein is CAWSRGLSDYGYTF. DNA for the CDR3: TGTGCATGGTCCAGGGGGTTGTCTGACTATGGCTACACCTTC.

The chain carries TRBV28 and TRBJ2-7, with 11 bases matching TRBD2. V was clipped by 7 bases and J by 1 base; unmatched bases: 12. Per germline, CDR1 MDHEN and CDR2 SYDVKM. This CDR3 is built from 17 residues. The CDR3: CASTGPMGLAVSYEQYF. The CDR3 DNA reads TGTGCCAGCACGGGGCCAATGGGACTAGCGGTATCCTACGAGCAGTACTTC.

The chain links TRBV7-9 to TRBJ2-7; D gene uncertain. CDR1 SEHNR and CDR2 FQNEAQ come from the germline V gene (reference sequence). The CDR3 totals 12 residues. V lost 6 bases and J 6 bases, leaving 12 bases between the germline ends. CDR3 sequence reads: CASRNIPSEQYF. The CDR3 DNA reads as TGTGCCAGCAGAAACATTCCATCCGAGCAGTACTTC.

The chain carries TRBV24-1 and TRBJ2-1, with 13 bases fitting TRBD2. This CDR3 is built from 14 residues. Germline trimming cut 7 bases from V and 5 bases from J; bases unmatched to any gene: 1. Germline values: CDR1 KGHDR, CDR2 SFDVKD. Here the CDR3 reads CATSGTSGNNEQFF. CDR3 bases: TGTGCCACCAGCGGGACTAGCGGGAACAATGAGCAGTTCTTC.

The gene calls are TRBV19 and TRBJ2-5; possible D gene TRBD1, 5 bases. The germline gives CDR1 LNHDA, CDR2 SQIVND (reference sequence). The CDR3 totals 16 residues. The ends were cut back, 0 bases at V and 2 bases at J, with 13 bases in the middle. The CDR3 DNA is TGTGCCAGTAGTATAGACATACGACAGCGACAAGAGACCCAGTACTTC. Translation gives CASSIDIRQRQETQYF.

This clone occurred once. J is TRBJ1-6 and V is TRBV3-1 (or the pseudogene TRBV3-2); tentative D call: TRBD1 (6 bases). From germline, CDR1 is LGHDT and CDR2 YNNKEL (reference sequence). CDR3 length equals 15 residues. The V end lost 4 bases, the J end lost 10 bases, and 17 bases lay between the germline ends. The CDR3 DNA is TGTGCCAGCAGCCTTCGGGGACCAGGGGTCTCACCCCTCCACTTT. This sequence encodes CASSLRGPGVSPLHF.

V is TRBV4-3 and J is TRBJ2-7, with unresolved D. The CDR3 is 15 amino acids. V dropped 0 bases and J dropped 0 bases, with 9 bases sitting between them. From germline, CDR1 is LGHNA and CDR2 YSLEER. This chain's CDR3 is CASSQDWRSSYEQYF. Written as DNA, the CDR3 is TGCGCCAGCAGCCAAGACTGGCGGAGCTCCTACGAGCAGTACTTC.

The V call is TRBV7-9, the J call TRBJ2-1; 11 bases are a match to TRBD1. V trimming: 5 bases; J trimming: 8 bases; junction bases outside the gene matches: 8. This CDR3 has 15 amino acids. Germline CDR1 SEHNR, CDR2 FQNEAQ (reference sequence). CDR3 in DNA: TGTGCCAGCAGCGTCGGACAGGGGGCGGGAGATGAGCAGTTCTTC. Encoded protein: CASSVGQGAGDEQFF. The entire variable domain, with the rest obtained from reference TRBV7-9 and TRBJ2-1, is as follows: DTGVSQNPRHKITKRGQNVTFRCDPISEHNRLYWYRQTLGQGPEFLTYFQNEAQLEKSRLLSDRFSAERPKGSFSTLEIQRTEQGDSAMYLCASSVGQGAGDEQFFGPGTRLTVL.